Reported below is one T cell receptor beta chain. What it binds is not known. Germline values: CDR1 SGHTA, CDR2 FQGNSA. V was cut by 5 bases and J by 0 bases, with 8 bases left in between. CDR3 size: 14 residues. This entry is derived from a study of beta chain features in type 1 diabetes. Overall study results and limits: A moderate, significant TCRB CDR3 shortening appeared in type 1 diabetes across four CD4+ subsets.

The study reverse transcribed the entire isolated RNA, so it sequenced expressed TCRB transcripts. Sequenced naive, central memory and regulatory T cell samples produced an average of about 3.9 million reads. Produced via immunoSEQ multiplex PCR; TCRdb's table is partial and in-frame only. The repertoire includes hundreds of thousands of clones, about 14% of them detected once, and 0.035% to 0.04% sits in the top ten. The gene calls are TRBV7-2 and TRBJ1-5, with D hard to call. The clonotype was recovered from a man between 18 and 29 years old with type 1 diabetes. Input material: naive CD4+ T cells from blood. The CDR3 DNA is TGTGCCAGCAGCCAAACCGATAGCAATCAGCCCCAGCATTTT. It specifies CASSQTDSNQPQHF.